This entry is about one TCR beta chain. The source of the sample is a study of cytomegalovirus exposure and HLA in healthy donors. PCR was performed using 60 Vbeta and 13 Jbeta primers. The data were produced by immunoSEQ multiplex PCR, yet TCRdb's version contains in-frame clones alone and is incomplete. The sample carries approximately 110,000 clones, around three quarters recorded once. Germline V gene data show CDR1 as SGHTA and CDR2 as FQGNSA. This CDR3 has 15 residues. With 5 bases removed from V and 5 bases from J, the gap between germline ends came to 18 bases. This TCR was recovered from a woman aged 40 to 55 in good health and CMV-seronegative. This chain links TRBV7-2 with TRBJ2-5; TRBD1 might be the D (8 bases). Sequenced input: PBMCs. CDR3 in amino acids: CASSQLTGEGETQYF. The CDR3 region has the DNA TGTGCCAGCAGCCAACTGACAGGGGAGGGGGAGACCCAGTACTTC.